Below are 19 T cell receptor beta chains sequenced from a single sample in a study of T-cell memory formation after mild COVID-19 (dated by TCRdb to about 2021). The protocol used for the library was 5' RACE. Instrument on record: Illumina NovaSeq 6000. The public reads were quality trimmed at Q25 with fastp and then assembled into clones with MiXCR by TCRdb, keeping productive beta chains. Here each entry gathers all rows of one CDR3 protein and keeps the most common genes and DNA. Within this sample are fewer than 450,000 distinct CDR3 sequences, with roughly 26% of them counted one time only. The ten largest clones add up to around 8.1% of the sample. Sequenced material: PBMCs or a T cell subset sorted from them (not recorded which). Receptors originate from an adult woman who had mild COVID-19 (a few samples of this study predate the infection). The sample titles of this study are shuffled in the database, so cell type and time point are left out; the donor was told from shared clones.

This clonotype was counted a few times. The chain uses TRBV6-5 and TRBJ1-5; unclear D gene. The germline V gene has CDR1 MNHEY and CDR2 SVGAGI. The V gene lost 5 bases and the J gene lost 0 bases, with 11 bases spanning the gap. CDR3 length equals 15 residues. CDR3 bases: TGTGCCAGCAGTCCGACGGGTTATAGCAATCAGCCCCAGCATTTT. It is translated as CASSPTGYSNQPQHF.

This clonotype was seen a handful of times. The chain uses TRBV15 and TRBJ1-2; D is unclear. The CDR3 runs 14 residues. V was pared by 1 base and J by 4 bases, with 10 bases between. CDR1 is LNHNV, CDR2 YYDKDF, per germline (reference sequence). Written as DNA, the CDR3 is TGTGCCACCAGCAGAGCTGGAGGAACCTATGGCTACACCTTC. Protein sequence: CATSRAGGTYGYTF.

In this sample, this clonotype turned up a few times. This chain links TRBV12-3 or TRBV12-4 with TRBJ1-4; D remains unclear. V gave up 5 bases and J gave up 5 bases, with 18 bases separating them. This CDR3 comprises 16 residues. The CDR3 spells CASSHPPIPRNEKLFF. In DNA form, the CDR3 reads TGTGCCAGCAGTCACCCCCCCATTCCTCGAAATGAAAAACTGTTTTTT.

The sample holds a few counts of this clonotype. V gene TRBV15 combines with J gene TRBJ2-3; possible D gene TRBD1, 5 bases. The V gene's germline CDR1 is LNHNV and CDR2 YYDKDF (reference sequence). The CDR3 has 16 amino acids. Between the trimmed V and J ends, which lost 2 bases and 0 bases, there was a span of 12 bases. In DNA, the CDR3 is TGTGCCACCAGCAGATCTCCCCAGGGTAGCACAGATACGCAGTATTTT. Translation: CATSRSPQGSTDTQYF.

This clonotype came up a few times. The DNA for the CDR3 is TGTGCCATCCCCCAAGAGACCCAGTACTTC. Its translation: CAIPQETQYF. The chain joins TRBV19 to TRBJ2-5; no clear D gene. The V gene lost 10 bases and the J gene lost 1 base, with 4 bases spanning the gap. The CDR3 length is 10 residues. Germline-derived CDR1 and CDR2 are LNHDA and SQIVND (reference sequence).

This clonotype was seen more than once but under ten times. V usage is TRBV5-4 and J usage is TRBJ2-5; the D gene is possibly TRBD1 (6 bases). The CDR3 runs 15 residues. Deletions cut 4 bases from V and 4 bases from J, with 17 bases between. Per the germline V gene, CDR1 is SGHNT and CDR2 is YYREEE (reference sequence). The CDR3 is CASSIGQTGGETQYF. The CDR3 DNA sequence: TGTGCCAGCAGCATCGGACAGACAGGCGGAGAGACCCAGTACTTC.

The chain uses TRBV9 and TRBJ2-3, with 7 bases that match TRBD2. This CDR3 comprises 15 residues. Germline V lookup: CDR1 SGDLS, CDR2 YYNGEE. The V segment lost 0 bases and the J segment 3 bases; nucleotides outside the gene matches: 4. Here the CDR3 reads CASSVASSGTDTQYF. CDR3 bases: TGTGCCAGCAGCGTAGCTAGTAGCGGGACAGATACGCAGTATTTT.

Here the CDR3 reads CASSYSALEPDDPYEQYF. DNA for the CDR3: TGTGCCAGCAGTTACTCGGCCCTAGAACCCGACGACCCCTACGAGCAGTACTTC. The chain is built from TRBV6-5 and TRBJ2-7; D is unclear. The V end lost 0 bases, the J end lost 2 bases, and 20 bases lay between the germline ends. The CDR3 loop spans 18 amino acids. CDR1 and CDR2 from the germline V gene are MNHEY and SVGAGI.

This clonotype showed up many times. This chain links TRBV6-5 with TRBJ2-3; weak D call: TRBD1 (5 bases). This CDR3 is 11 amino acids long. V gave up 9 bases and J gave up 4 bases, with 8 bases separating them. From germline, CDR1 is MNHEY and CDR2 SVGAGI. The DNA for the CDR3 is TGTGCCAGTGAACAGGCAGATACGCAGTATTTT. Translated: CASEQADTQYF.

V usage is TRBV7-2 and J usage is TRBJ2-7; D perhaps matches TRBD1 (6 bases). The length of the CDR3 is 15 residues. Germline assignment: CDR1 SGHTA and CDR2 FQGNSA. Trimming pared 5 bases from V and 5 bases from J, leaving 19 bases between. The CDR3 sequence is CASSGNRETGHEQYF. In nucleotides, the CDR3 is TGTGCCAGCAGCGGTAACAGGGAAACAGGTCACGAGCAGTACTTC.

In its sample, this clonotype was seen a few times. The V call is TRBV5-1, the J call TRBJ2-1; perhaps TRBD2 as D (6 bases). This CDR3 spans 15 amino acids. CDR1 SGHRS and CDR2 YFSETQ come from the germline V gene. Trimming removed 6 bases from V and 6 bases from J, with 19 bases in between. CDR3 residues: CASIPTGEAGNEQFF. Here the CDR3 DNA reads TGCGCCAGCATTCCTACGGGGGAGGCTGGCAATGAGCAGTTCTTC. The variable domain in full, with the rest retrieved from reference TRBV5-1 and TRBJ2-1, is KAGVTQTPRYLIKTRGQQVTLSCSPISGHRSVSWYQQTPGQGLQFLFEYFSETQRNKGNFPGRFSGRQFSNSRSEMNVSTLELGDSALYLCASIPTGEAGNEQFFGPGTRLTVL.

The chain recombines TRBV12-3 or TRBV12-4 with TRBJ2-5; 12 nucleotides line up with TRBD1. The length of the CDR3 is 17 residues. The J segment lost 0 bases and the V segment lost 4 bases, leaving 6 bases of the junction unmatched. The DNA of the CDR3 is TGTGCCAGCAGTTCGGGACAGGGGGCGAGGGACCAAGAGACCCAGTACTTC. Amino acid sequence: CASSSGQGARDQETQYF.

At least ten counts were recorded for this clonotype. The J gene is TRBJ2-5, the V gene TRBV19; the match to TRBD2 covers 9 bases. Germline CDR1 and CDR2: LNHDA and SQIVND (reference sequence). Losses at the gene ends were 5 bases for V and 2 bases for J; bases not matched to a gene: 3. The CDR3 loop spans 14 amino acids. The CDR3 region has the DNA TGTGCCAGTAGTGGCGGGAGGGGTCAAGAGACCCAGTACTTC. It specifies CASSGGRGQETQYF. Full variable domain (missing parts from reference TRBV19 and TRBJ2-5): DGGITQSPKYLFRKEGQNVTLSCEQNLNHDAMYWYRQDPGQGLRLIYYSQIVNDFQKGDIAEGYSVSREKKESFPLTVTSAQKNPTAFYLCASSGGRGQETQYFGPGTRLLVL.

The chain employs TRBV6-4 and TRBJ2-1, with 13 bases lining up with TRBD2. CDR1 and CDR2 (germline): MRHNA, SNTAGT. CDR3 length: 18 residues. The J segment lost 1 base and the V segment lost 5 bases, leaving 8 bases of the junction unmatched. The CDR3 nucleotides are TGTGCCAGCAGTCTCGGACTAGCGGGAGTCAGGTCCTACAATGAGCAGTTCTTC. The encoded protein is CASSLGLAGVRSYNEQFF.

The chain uses TRBV20-1 and TRBJ1-5; 7 positions agree with TRBD1. With 5 bases clipped from V and 5 bases from J, the junction kept 9 bases outside the gene matches. Germline V gene lookup returns CDR1 DFQATT and CDR2 SNEGSKA (reference sequence). This CDR3 spans 14 amino acids. The DNA for the CDR3 is TGCAGTGCTGATCTTCGGGACAGATATCAGCCCCAGCATTTT. Translated, it gives CSADLRDRYQPQHF.

This clonotype was detected a few times. The chain joins TRBV20-1 to TRBJ1-5, with D possibly being TRBD1 (5 bases). Germline lookup yields CDR1 DFQATT and CDR2 SNEGSKA (reference sequence). The CDR3 extends over 16 amino acids. V gave up 6 bases and J gave up 2 bases, with 20 bases separating them. CDR3 nucleotide sequence: TGCAGTGCCCCAAGCCGGGAGGGGCTAGGCAATCAGCCCCAGCATTTT. This codes for CSAPSREGLGNQPQHF.

This rearrangement joins TRBV7-9 to TRBJ2-1, with 11 nucleotides matching TRBD2. Trimming at V came to 2 bases and at J to 7 bases, leaving 19 bases not matched to a gene. The CDR3 has 20 amino acids. Germline V lookup: CDR1 SEHNR, CDR2 FQNEAQ (reference sequence). The DNA for the CDR3 is TGTGCCAGCAGCTTATCTGGGCCCGGACTAGCGGGCTCACCAGTGAATGAGCAGTTCTTC. Protein product: CASSLSGPGLAGSPVNEQFF.

This clonotype appeared a few times. The chain employs TRBV29-1 and TRBJ2-7, with TRBD1 as a possible D gene (6 bases). The germline V and J ends were trimmed by 0 bases and 8 bases, with 23 bases remaining between them. CDR1 and CDR2 (germline): SQVTM, ANQGSEA. The CDR3 is 16 amino acids. As DNA, the CDR3 is TGCAGCGTTGAAGATTGGGCAGGGGATTCCCCTACGAAGCAGTACTTC. As protein: CSVEDWAGDSPTKQYF.

As for this clonotype: An end of the junction differs from the germline gene, which may be a read error. The chain is built from TRBV18 and TRBJ1-5; D unresolved. The germline CDR1 and CDR2 sequences are KGHSH and LQKENI. The CDR3 runs 14 residues. The CDR3 sequence: CARSRNTNNQPQHF. The CDR3 DNA sequence: TGTGCCAGATCACGTAACACTAACAATCAGCCCCAGCATTTT.